This TCR beta chain was captured by sequencing in a study of patients and donors after allogeneic stem cell transplantation. TCRdb passed the RT-PCR reads through MiXCR, listing each CDR3 protein once. The sample has about a million distinct CDR3 sequences, 15% to 20% seen once. Sequenced: blood, either unsorted or a sorted T cell fraction (not recorded which). This clonotype was obtained from a human donor who was either an allogeneic HSCT recipient or a stem cell or donor lymphocyte infusion donor (not recorded which). It is not recorded whose cells these are; they may come from a transplant donor.

This CDR3 is CASSLLGPGSETQYF. For the CDR3, the DNA is TGTGCCAGCAGCTTACTCGGCCCCGGTAGCGAGACCCAGTACTTC. The J gene is TRBJ2-5, the V gene TRBV7-9; D uncertain. Germline loops: CDR1 SEHNR, CDR2 FQNEAQ (reference sequence). Trimming took 2 bases from V and 5 from J, leaving 15 bases between them. The CDR3 contains 15 residues.